Presented here are 28 T cell receptor beta chains from one specimen sequenced in a study of T-cell memory formation after mild COVID-19. TCRdb redid the calling of the 5' RACE reads with MiXCR, one entry per CDR3 protein. The table includes 150,000 to 200,000 distinct CDR3 sequences, 25% to 40% detected once. The sample taken for sequencing was PBMCs or a T cell subset sorted from them (not recorded which). The receptors were gathered from an adult woman who had mild COVID-19 (a few samples of this study predate the infection). Cell type and time point are not known.

The chain uses TRBV4-1 and TRBJ2-7; D gene ambiguous. The ends were cut back, 3 bases at V and 5 bases at J, with 8 bases in the middle. Germline V gene data show CDR1 as MGHRA and CDR2 as YSYEKL. CDR3 length equals 12 residues. The CDR3 DNA reads as TGCGCCAGCAGCCACCCAGGTAACGAGCAGTACTTC. It encodes CASSHPGNEQYF.

The chain employs TRBV15 and TRBJ2-5; D not certain. The V and J ends lost 0 bases and 5 bases respectively, with 13 bases between them. Looked up from germline, CDR1 is LNHNV and CDR2 is YYDKDF (reference sequence). This CDR3 has 15 amino acids. For the CDR3, the DNA is TGTGCCACCAGCAGAGAGGTGACCCTAGGGGAGACCCAGTACTTC. Translation: CATSREVTLGETQYF.

CDR3 sequence (DNA): TGCAGTGCTAGTCGGGGGGGCGCAGTTTATGGCTACACCTTC. Its translation is CSASRGGAVYGYTF. The J gene is TRBJ1-2, the V gene TRBV20-1, with a tentative D call TRBD1 (6 bases). Trimming pared 3 bases from V and 5 bases from J, leaving 16 bases between. Germline CDR1 is DFQATT and CDR2 is SNEGSKA (reference sequence). The CDR3 consists of 14 residues.

The V call is TRBV20-1, the J call TRBJ1-2; 9 nucleotides line up with TRBD1. CDR3 size: 15 residues. V trimming: 6 bases; J trimming: 4 bases; junction bases outside the gene matches: 12. Germline-derived CDR1 and CDR2 are DFQATT and SNEGSKA (reference sequence). The CDR3 DNA reads TGCAGTGCCTCCCCGGGACAGGGCGCTTCCTATGGCTACACCTTC. As protein: CSASPGQGASYGYTF.

The genes are TRBV5-5 and TRBJ2-3; 11 nucleotides match TRBD2. Germline CDR1 and CDR2: SGHKS and YYEKEE (reference sequence). Losses at the gene ends were 4 bases for V and 0 bases for J; bases not matched to a gene: 13. This CDR3 is 19 amino acids long. The CDR3 DNA sequence: TGTGCCAGCAGCCCCCATCGGGGACTAGCGGTTACTAGCACAGATACGCAGTATTTT. Translating it yields CASSPHRGLAVTSTDTQYF.

The chain combines TRBV12-3 or TRBV12-4 with TRBJ1-1; D is undetermined. The CDR3 runs 14 residues. V lost 7 bases and J lost 4, with 16 bases in between. This chain's CDR3 is CASTRILGGTEAFF. In DNA, the CDR3 is TGTGCCAGCACCCGGATCCTCGGCGGCACTGAAGCTTTCTTT.

This clonotype was counted a few times. This chain connects TRBV4-1 to TRBJ1-1; D gene unclear. V lost 1 base to trimming and J lost 3 bases, with 12 bases between them. The germline V gene encodes CDR1 MGHRA and CDR2 YSYEKL. The CDR3 contains 15 residues. The CDR3: CASSQVGRLDTEAFF. CDR3 sequence (DNA): TGCGCCAGCAGCCAAGTCGGAAGACTTGACACTGAAGCTTTCTTT.

This chain joins TRBV2 and TRBJ2-2; D call uncertain. The V and J ends lost 6 bases and 0 bases respectively, with 8 bases between them. CDR1 and CDR2 from the germline V gene are SNHLY and FYNNEI. The CDR3 totals 14 residues. CDR3 sequence (DNA): TGTGCCAGCAGATCCCTCCCGAACACCGGGGAGCTGTTTTTT. It is translated as CASRSLPNTGELFF.

The CDR3: CASSKRAKGSDTQYF. The CDR3 DNA reads TGTGCCAGCAGTAAGCGGGCCAAGGGTTCAGATACGCAGTATTTT. The V and J genes are TRBV12-3 or TRBV12-4 and TRBJ2-3; maybe TRBD2 (6 bases). This CDR3 contains 15 residues. V dropped 5 bases and J dropped 4 bases, with 16 bases sitting between them.

The J gene is TRBJ2-7, the V gene TRBV20-1; D perhaps matches TRBD2 (6 bases). From germline, CDR1 is DFQATT and CDR2 SNEGSKA (reference sequence). V was trimmed by 5 bases and J by 2 bases, leaving 19 bases between them. The CDR3 has 15 residues. The CDR3 DNA sequence: TGCAGTGCTGGAGGCGCGTGGGACTCCACCTACGAGCAGTACTTC. Its translation is CSAGGAWDSTYEQYF.

The chain is built from TRBV10-3 and TRBJ2-1, with D possibly being TRBD1 (5 bases). Trimming pared 4 bases from V and 7 bases from J, leaving 11 bases between. This CDR3 is 13 amino acids long. Germline V gene sequence: CDR1 ENHRY, CDR2 SYGVKD. CDR3: CAISGGRANEQFF. CDR3 nucleotide sequence: TGTGCCATCAGTGGGGGCAGGGCAAATGAGCAGTTCTTC.

In its sample, this clonotype was seen a few times. CDR3 coding DNA: TGCAGCGTTGCCCGTACTAGCGGGGGGGCGGGAGAGCAGTTCTTC. The encoded protein is CSVARTSGGAGEQFF. The V and J genes are TRBV29-1 and TRBJ2-1; 13 bases align to TRBD2. V dropped 4 bases and J dropped 10; count of bases not matched to a gene: 10. Germline V gene data show CDR1 as SQVTM and CDR2 as ANQGSEA. The CDR3 runs 15 residues.

This clonotype came up a few times. The rearrangement links TRBV28 to TRBJ2-7; no definite D call. The CDR3 has 12 residues. The V end was cut by 1 base, the J end by 8 bases, with 9 bases between. Germline V gives CDR1 MDHEN, CDR2 SYDVKM. The DNA for the CDR3 is TGTGCCAGCAGTTTATTGAGAAGGAAGCAGTACTTC. It is translated as CASSLLRRKQYF.

In its sample, this clonotype was seen a few times. The rearrangement joins TRBV5-1 to TRBJ2-7; tentatively, D is TRBD2 (6 bases). The CDR3 totals 15 residues. CDR1 SGHRS and CDR2 YFSETQ come from the germline V gene. Trimming took off 4 bases at V and 0 bases at J, with 14 bases between the two ends. The DNA for the CDR3 is TGCGCCAGCAGCCGGGGGAGTCCGAACTCCTACGAGCAGTACTTC. It yields the protein CASSRGSPNSYEQYF.

This clonotype was picked up a small number of times. This chain connects TRBV5-1 to TRBJ2-7, with D uncertain. CDR1 SGHRS and CDR2 YFSETQ come from the germline V gene. The CDR3 totals 13 residues. V dropped 0 bases and J dropped 3 bases, with 7 bases sitting between them. The CDR3 is CASSLESNYEQYF. The CDR3 DNA is TGCGCCAGCAGCTTGGAGTCTAACTACGAGCAGTACTTC.

This clonotype showed up just a few times. The V gene is TRBV6-2 or TRBV6-3, the J gene TRBJ2-1; 11 bases agree with TRBD2. The junction had 6 bases not matched to a gene; V was cut back by 5 bases and J by 0 bases. CDR1 MNHEY and CDR2 SVGEGT come from the germline V gene. This CDR3 has 17 residues. This CDR3 reads CASSGLAGPHSYNEQFF. The CDR3 nucleotides are TGTGCCAGCAGTGGACTAGCGGGTCCTCACTCCTACAATGAGCAGTTCTTC.

The chain has TRBV6-2 or TRBV6-3 and TRBJ2-7; D is uncertain. The germline CDR1 and CDR2 sequences are MNHEY and SVGEGT. The V and J ends lost 5 bases and 6 bases respectively, with 17 bases between them. CDR3 length: 14 residues. CDR3 DNA: TGTGCCAGCAGTAGGAGTCAATCCCCCCCCGAGCAGTACTTC. Protein: CASSRSQSPPEQYF.

This clonotype was detected only a few times. The V and J genes are TRBV7-6 and TRBJ1-5; D uncertain. V lost 1 base to trimming and J lost 5 bases, with 6 bases between them. Germline lookup yields CDR1 SGHVS and CDR2 FNYEAQ. CDR3 length: 13 residues. The CDR3 sequence: CASSLGNDQPQHF. CDR3 nucleotides: TGTGCCAGCAGCTTAGGAAACGATCAGCCCCAGCATTTT.

This clonotype was found once. This sequence joins TRBV7-9 and TRBJ2-7; D possibly matches TRBD1 or TRBD2 (5 bases each). V was trimmed by 3 bases and J by 0 bases, leaving 12 bases between them. The V gene's germline CDR1 is SEHNR and CDR2 FQNEAQ (reference sequence). This CDR3 is built from 15 residues. In nucleotides, the CDR3 is TGTGCCAGCAGCTTTGGGACCCCTGCCTCCTACGAGCAGTACTTC. It is translated as CASSFGTPASYEQYF.

Only a few counts were recorded for this clonotype. The chain has TRBV20-1 and TRBJ1-2; TRBD1 aligns across 11 bases. V was pared by 6 bases and J by 7 bases, with 10 bases of the junction left unmatched. CDR3 size: 14 residues. CDR1 and CDR2 from the germline V gene are DFQATT and SNEGSKA (reference sequence). CDR3 nucleotides: TGCAGTGCCACGGACAGGGGGCGCCCGGGTGGCTACACCTTC. Translating it yields CSATDRGRPGGYTF.

The CDR3: CASSVVGGREQFF. The CDR3 nucleotides are TGTGCCAGCAGCGTAGTCGGGGGAAGGGAGCAGTTCTTC. The chain combines TRBV9 with TRBJ2-1; a weak D match, TRBD2 (6 bases). V gave up 0 bases and J gave up 10 bases, with 11 bases separating them. The CDR3 extends over 13 amino acids. CDR1 is SGDLS and CDR2 is YYNGEE in the germline V gene.

The sample holds a few counts of this clonotype. This sequence joins TRBV4-2 and TRBJ1-3; D unresolved. V gave up 1 base and J gave up 1 base, with 8 bases separating them. CDR1 is LGHNA and CDR2 is YNFKEQ in the germline V gene. This CDR3 is built from 15 residues. CDR3 DNA sequence: TGTGCCAGCAGCCAAGGGAAGCAATCTGGAAACACCATATATTTT. It yields the protein CASSQGKQSGNTIYF.

The table lists this clonotype with a few counts. The genes are TRBV28 and TRBJ2-7; 8 positions agree with TRBD1. Germline loops: CDR1 MDHEN, CDR2 SYDVKM. The CDR3 extends over 15 amino acids. J was trimmed by 4 bases and V by 9 bases; bases with no gene match: 14. The CDR3: CASTSGGAAAYEQYF. The CDR3 coding sequence is TGTGCCAGTACCTCAGGGGGCGCAGCAGCTTACGAGCAGTACTTC.

In its sample, this clonotype was seen a few times. The chain combines TRBV20-1 with TRBJ2-7; 8 bases match TRBD1. Germline loops: CDR1 DFQATT, CDR2 SNEGSKA (reference sequence). There are 13 residues in the CDR3. V dropped 5 bases and J dropped 2; count of bases not matched to a gene: 5. CDR3 coding DNA: TGCAGTGCTGGGACAGGCGTTGCCTACGAGCAGTACTTC. This gives the protein CSAGTGVAYEQYF.

This chain uses TRBV20-1 with TRBJ1-2; D gene unclear. The V end was cut by 5 bases, the J end by 5 bases, with 9 bases between. The CDR3 extends over 11 amino acids. Germline V gene sequence: CDR1 DFQATT, CDR2 SNEGSKA (reference sequence). The CDR3 sequence is CSAPVPYGYTF. The CDR3 DNA follows: TGCAGTGCTCCGGTTCCTTATGGCTACACCTTC.

This clonotype has only a few counts. This chain links TRBV24-1 with TRBJ2-2, with TRBD1 identical over 12 bases. The junction had 10 bases not matched to a gene; V was cut back by 5 bases and J by 7 bases. This CDR3 has 17 residues. Germline CDR1 is KGHDR and CDR2 is SFDVKD. CDR3 nucleotide sequence: TGTGCCACCAGTGGTTTTCCGGGACAGGGGGCTGGCGGGGAGCTGTTTTTT. This gives the protein CATSGFPGQGAGGELFF.

This chain joins TRBV20-1 and TRBJ2-7, with D possibly TRBD1 on 5 matching bases. V was shortened by 4 bases and J by 3 bases, with 19 bases between the two germline ends. The V gene's germline CDR1 is DFQATT and CDR2 SNEGSKA (reference sequence). The CDR3 length is 15 residues. CDR3 sequence (DNA): TGCAGTGCTATAATCCCGAAGGGGTGGTACTACGAGCAGTACTTC. Translating gives CSAIIPKGWYYEQYF.

This chain joins TRBV5-1 and TRBJ2-3, with 10 bases lining up with TRBD2. Trimming took 1 base from V and 1 from J; bases not matched to a gene: 18. This CDR3 is 21 amino acids long. Looked up from germline, CDR1 is SGHRS and CDR2 is YFSETQ. The CDR3 DNA sequence: TGCGCCAGCAGCTTGCCTAGCGGGAGAGGGCCCCGACATTCTGGCACAGATACGCAGTATTTT. Translating gives CASSLPSGRGPRHSGTDTQYF.